This TCR beta chain was captured by sequencing in a study of blood T cell repertoires in COVID-19. CDR3 length: 13 residues. Trimming left V 2 bases short and J 5 bases short, with 7 bases between. Germline values: CDR1 LGHDT, CDR2 YNNKEL (reference sequence). Original processing notes: Estimation of nucleated cell counts relied on the amplification of reference gene primers. Sequencing used immunoSEQ multiplex PCR; TCRdb keeps in-frame clones, though not all of them. Clonal size and the V and J genes are those of that table, whereas D and trimming came from the DNA. Of approximately 160,000 clones listed, 75% to 90% are singletons. This clone is a singleton in its sample.

The chain joins TRBV3-1 (or the pseudogene TRBV3-2) to TRBJ1-3; D is ambiguous. The sample was PBMCs or T cells enriched from blood (not recorded which). The TCR originated in a woman aged 45-60 years who had recovered from COVID-19. CDR3 amino acids: CASSQSGRNTIYF. Here the CDR3 DNA reads TGTGCCAGCAGCCAATCCGGGAGAAACACCATATATTTT.